Below, one TCR beta chain is given with its context. Its antigen is unidentified. This sample was included in a study of cytomegalovirus exposure and HLA in healthy donors. Turning to the study itself: A later analysis reported the same platform for the 100 to 150 validation repertoires and the approximately 640 first-cohort repertoires. Findings of the study overall: Specificity for CMV antigens was confirmed in vitro for three of the CMV-associated chains. A subsequent analysis found that TCR clusters from the first cohort also tended to co-occur in the 90 to 150 validation repertoires, with about 94% of cluster scores above 0. Researchers counted around 150 TCR beta chains as cytomegalovirus-associated.

Using immunoSEQ multiplex PCR, the repertoire was profiled, and TCRdb retains in-frame clones only, with some absent. The sample has approximately 120,000 clones; roughly 90% are singletons. The receptor comes from a woman between 18 and 29 years old in good health and CMV-seronegative. Sequenced sample: PBMCs.

CDR3 region: CASTYTQGSGELFF. As DNA, the CDR3 is TGTGCCAGCACCTACACGCAGGGATCCGGGGAGCTGTTTTTT. The V call is TRBV11-2, the J call TRBJ2-2, with D maybe TRBD1 (5 bases). This CDR3 has 14 amino acids. The V and J ends lost 7 bases and 6 bases respectively, with 15 bases between them. The V gene's germline CDR1 is SGHAT and CDR2 FQNNGV.